This T cell receptor (beta chain) was found in a study of blood T cell repertoires in COVID-19 (dated by TCRdb to the early 2020s). For the wider study: Samples covering the acute and convalescent phases of COVID-19 were provided by collaborators in the United States, Italy and Spain. The material from the prospective study consisted of cDNA or gDNA derived from T cells, B-cell-depleted T cells, or PBMCs. Deeply sampled blood TCRbeta repertoires from subjects exposed to, actively infected with, or recovered from COVID-19 were included in the dataset. A freely available public database, intended as a resource for researchers studying the immune response to SARS-CoV-2, is where the repertoires were released. The samples were drawn from the first 160 participants of the ongoing ImmuneRACE study and from roughly 1,300 subjects provided by 6 global collaborators. A de-identified subject ID, COVID-19 status, age in years and sex were almost always included in the sample metadata. Where HLA class I and class II types were available, the types were taken from metadata supplied by the sample provider, not from assay-based typing.

Another Seattle source contributed samples from volunteer blood donors who had recovered from COVID-19. Each collaborating institution followed its own protocols to collect whole blood in K2EDTA tubes. For TCRbeta analysis, collaborator samples were shipped as frozen whole blood, as isolated PBMCs, or as DNA extracted from either sample type. For this clone: Its antigen has not been determined. No much larger clonotype is one base removed from it; base qualities were not supplied.

TCRbeta CDR3 regions were amplified from genomic DNA using the immunoSEQ Assay, a bias-controlled multiplex PCR. Processing in the source paper ran as follows. Nucleated cell counts per sample were estimated from amplification of reference gene primers within the assay. To quantify the absolute abundance of each unique TCRbeta CDR3 rearrangement, sequence reads were collapsed and filtered. For each sample, productive Simpson clonality was calculated by taking the square root of Simpson's diversity index across productive rearrangements. TCRdb obtained this table from immuneACCESS and retained in-frame rearrangements with V and J assigned. These tables miss some clones; where compared with another copy, unresolved V genes account for less than half of the shortfall, and the remainder is unexplained. V, J and clone size reflect that table, while D and trimming were determined from the DNA. The sample records roughly 230,000 clones, 75% to 90% of which are singletons. The ten largest clonotypes hold around 4.6% of the sample.

Via the germline V gene (reference sequence), CDR1 is SGHKS and CDR2 YYEKEE. The germline V and J ends show losses of 5 bases and 3 bases respectively, and no gene match explains 8 bases of the junction. The CDR3 runs 15 residues from the cysteine to the phenylalanine. Kept here is only the CDR3 DNA, which spans 45 bases and is read in frame from base 1. Beyond this particular receptor, the publication reports: Clinical and demographic metadata were provided uncurated, with the amount varying by source and participant.

Sequenced: peripheral blood. The V and J segments used are TRBV5-5 and TRBJ1-5; 7 middle bases align to TRBD1. The source is a woman between 40 and 50 years old who had recovered from COVID-19. Read as DNA, the sequence is TGTGCCAGCAGGCAAACAGGGGAAAACAATCAGCCCCAGCATTTT. The encoded protein is CASRQTGENNQPQHF.